A single sample is the source of the 17 T cell receptor beta chains below, sequenced in a study of blood T cell repertoires in COVID-19. Clones were read by immunoSEQ multiplex PCR, and TCRdb kept only the in-frame ones, dropping some. Among 160,000 or so clones listed, around 83% were seen once. The sequencing sample was made of peripheral blood. The receptors were gathered from a man aged 35-49 years with acute or convalescent COVID-19.

This sequence joins TRBV11-3 and TRBJ2-2; D not resolved. V lost 4 bases and J lost 8, with 5 bases in between. Germline CDR1 is SGHNT and CDR2 is YENEEA. This CDR3 has 11 residues. The CDR3 loop is CASSSEGELFF. The CDR3 DNA sequence: TGTGCCAGCAGCTCCGAGGGGGAGCTGTTTTTT.

The chain recombines TRBV30 with TRBJ1-2, with 7 nucleotides matching TRBD1. The germline V gene encodes CDR1 GTSNPN and CDR2 SVGIG (reference sequence). The CDR3 spans 13 residues. V dropped 2 bases and J dropped 4; count of bases not matched to a gene: 4. Here the CDR3 reads CAWSRDSLYGYTF. In nucleotides, the CDR3 is TGTGCCTGGAGTAGGGACAGCCTCTATGGCTACACCTTC.

V usage is TRBV4-3 and J usage is TRBJ2-2; 7 nucleotides match TRBD1. Germline V CDR1 and CDR2: LGHNA, YSLEER. The trim removed 1 base at V and 0 bases at J, leaving 2 bases unmatched. The CDR3 totals 16 residues. CDR3 DNA sequence: TGCGCCAGCAGCCAAGCTGACAGGGCGAACACCGGGGAGCTGTTTTTT. Protein: CASSQADRANTGELFF.

Comment on this clone: The same CDR3 also results from other DNA sequences found in this sample. The chain uses TRBV3-1 (or the pseudogene TRBV3-2) and TRBJ1-1; a weak D match, TRBD1 (5 bases). CDR1 is LGHDT and CDR2 is YNNKEL in the germline V gene (reference sequence). The CDR3 has 13 residues. V gave up 4 bases and J gave up 1 base, with 7 bases separating them. Here the CDR3 DNA reads TGTGCCAGCAGCCGGGGCCGGAACACTGAAGCTTTCTTT. It is translated as CASSRGRNTEAFF.

For this clone: Other DNA variants within this sample encode the same CDR3. The chain combines TRBV5-6 with TRBJ1-4; TRBD1 agrees at 9 bases. In germline, CDR1 is SGHDT, CDR2 YYEEEE. CDR3 length equals 13 residues. The V and J ends lost 4 bases and 7 bases, in that order; junction bases with no gene match: 2. The CDR3 region is CASSLDRGEKLFF. DNA of the CDR3: TGTGCCAGCAGCCTGGACAGGGGTGAAAAACTGTTTTTT.

The chain has TRBV25-1 and TRBJ1-1, with D possibly matching TRBD1 (5 bases). This CDR3 contains 13 residues. Germline V CDR1 and CDR2: MGHDK, SYGVNS. The V end was cut by 8 bases, the J end by 5 bases, with 15 bases between. The DNA of the CDR3 is TGTGCCAGCGGGGGGTCGGGGAAGACTGAAGCTTTCTTT. Its translation is CASGGSGKTEAFF.

This clone was seen a handful of times. The chain couples TRBV29-1 to TRBJ1-2; D is perhaps TRBD1 (5 bases). Germline CDR1 reads SQVTM; CDR2 reads ANQGSEA. This CDR3 is 13 amino acids long. With 1 base removed from V and 4 bases from J, the gap between germline ends came to 10 bases. CDR3 DNA: TGCAGCGTTGAAGGGGCAGGGCGCTATGGCTACACCTTC. Its translation: CSVEGAGRYGYTF.

The chain uses TRBV7-9 and TRBJ1-1, with D unresolved. The CDR3 has 15 amino acids. V lost 1 base, J lost 1 base, and 10 bases lay in between. From germline, CDR1 is SEHNR and CDR2 FQNEAQ (reference sequence). This CDR3 reads CASSLGSPGNTEAFF. In DNA, the CDR3 is TGTGCCAGCAGCTTAGGTTCACCCGGGAACACTGAAGCTTTCTTT.

The chain employs TRBV27 and TRBJ2-7, with TRBD2 as a possible D gene (6 bases). CDR3 size: 15 residues. V gave up 6 bases and J gave up 3 bases, with 18 bases separating them. The germline gives CDR1 MNHEY, CDR2 SMNVEV (reference sequence). The CDR3 DNA sequence: TGTGCCAGCAGCTCGGGACTGCCTATTTTCTACGAGCAGTACTTC. Encoded protein: CASSSGLPIFYEQYF.

With regard to this clone: Sequence at one end of the junction differs from germline and may be a read error. The CDR3 bases are TGTGCCGGTAGTCCCCCTAGGGGCTGGTCCGTCTCTGGGGCCAACGTCCTGACTTTC. Protein product: CAGSPPRGWSVSGANVLTF. The V and J genes are TRBV19 and TRBJ2-6; D perhaps matches TRBD1 (5 bases). CDR3 length: 19 amino acids. Germline assignment: CDR1 LNHDA and CDR2 SQIVND (reference sequence).

The CDR3 here is CASSQAEVSYEQYF. CDR3 DNA sequence: TGCGCCAGCAGCCAAGCGGAGGTCTCCTACGAGCAGTACTTC. This chain uses TRBV4-1 with TRBJ2-7; weak D call: TRBD2 (5 bases). There are 14 residues in the CDR3. The ends were cut back, 1 base at V and 0 bases at J, with 7 bases in the middle. CDR1 and CDR2 from the germline V gene are MGHRA and YSYEKL.

The rearrangement joins TRBV6-6 to TRBJ1-2; D unclear. The CDR3 has 14 residues. V shed 2 bases and J shed 0 bases, with 7 bases lying between them. Germline V lookup: CDR1 MNHNY, CDR2 SVGAGI (reference sequence). Here the CDR3 reads CASSYTSSNYGYTF. The CDR3, as DNA: TGTGCCAGCAGTTACACTTCTTCTAACTATGGCTACACCTTC.

The rearrangement joins TRBV30 to TRBJ1-2, with D perhaps TRBD1 (5 bases). The CDR3 totals 13 residues. The ends were cut back, 0 bases at V and 7 bases at J, with 12 bases in the middle. The germline V gene has CDR1 GTSNPN and CDR2 SVGIG (reference sequence). The DNA for the CDR3 is TGTGCCTGGAGTGTACGTCAGGGAAGTGGCTACACCTTC. As protein: CAWSVRQGSGYTF.

The gene calls are TRBV9 and TRBJ2-7, with 14 bases that match TRBD2. The V segment lost 4 bases and the J segment 3 bases; nucleotides outside the gene matches: 3. The CDR3 runs to 15 residues. Looked up from germline, CDR1 is SGDLS and CDR2 is YYNGEE. In nucleotides, the CDR3 is TGTGCCAGCAGCCCGGGGACTAGCGGGGGCTACGAGCAGTACTTC. Protein sequence: CASSPGTSGGYEQYF.

This sequence joins TRBV2 and TRBJ2-7, with 7 bases that match TRBD2. Germline-derived CDR1 and CDR2 are SNHLY and FYNNEI. The CDR3 loop spans 14 amino acids. V was clipped by 6 bases and J by 4 bases; unmatched bases: 9. CDR3 sequence (DNA): TGTGCCAGCAGGGCAGGCGGGGGTCAGTACGAGCAGTACTTC. It encodes CASRAGGGQYEQYF.

As concerns this clone: Other DNA sequences in the same sample also yield this CDR3. The CDR3 bases are TGTGCCAGCAGTTTAGGGGGGTTAGGAGAAAAACTGTTTTTT. Amino acid sequence: CASSLGGLGEKLFF. The V gene is TRBV27, the J gene TRBJ1-4, with a weak D call TRBD1 (5 bases). Trimming took off 2 bases at V and 8 bases at J, with 12 bases between the two ends. Germline-derived CDR1 and CDR2 are MNHEY and SMNVEV (reference sequence). This CDR3 has 14 residues.

This clone was observed a handful of times. The chain carries TRBV23-1 and TRBJ1-1; tentatively, D is TRBD1 (6 bases). TRBV23-1 is placed among ORFs of uncertain function. V was shortened by 0 bases and J by 6 bases, with 14 bases between the two germline ends. The CDR3 totals 15 residues. This CDR3 reads CASSQSQGSGPEAFF. For the CDR3, the DNA is TGCGCCAGCAGTCAATCTCAGGGGTCGGGTCCTGAAGCTTTCTTT.